This passage covers 5 T cell receptor beta chains from one sample sequenced in a study of cytomegalovirus exposure and HLA in healthy donors. With 60 Vbeta and 13 Jbeta primers, the PCR was carried out. Assay: immunoSEQ multiplex PCR; the TCRdb copy retains only in-frame clones and omits some. This sample contains about 210,000 clones. Sequencing was done on a sample of PBMCs. These receptors were collected from a woman in her thirties in good health and CMV-seropositive.

The CDR3 DNA reads as TGTGCCAGAAGGGACAGCCAAGAGACCCAGTACTTC. It codes for CARRDSQETQYF. This chain joins TRBV2 and TRBJ2-5, with 7 positions matching TRBD1. The CDR3 loop spans 12 amino acids. J gave up 1 base and V 9 bases, and 2 bases lay outside the gene matches. From germline, CDR1 is SNHLY and CDR2 FYNNEI. The full variable domain, rest sourced from reference TRBV2 and TRBJ2-5, is EPEVTQTPSHQVTQMGQEVILRCVPISNHLYFYWYRQILGQKVEFLVSFYNNEISEKSEIFDDQFSVERPDGSNFTLKIRSTKLEDSAMYFCARRDSQETQYFGPGTRLLVL.

The rearrangement uses TRBV5-1 and TRBJ2-5; tentatively, D is TRBD2 (6 bases). CDR3 length equals 15 residues. V was shortened by 0 bases and J by 5 bases, with 14 bases between the two germline ends. Germline lookup yields CDR1 SGHRS and CDR2 YFSETQ. CDR3 nucleotide sequence: TGCGCCAGCAGCTTGGGTATCGGGGGAGGTGAGACCCAGTACTTC. Amino acids: CASSLGIGGGETQYF.

The chain has TRBV28 and TRBJ1-3; D may be TRBD1 (5 bases). Per germline, CDR1 MDHEN and CDR2 SYDVKM. This CDR3 contains 13 residues. Trimming removed 7 bases from V and 5 bases from J, with 12 bases in between. The CDR3 loop reads CASNARQRNTIYF. The CDR3 nucleotides read TGTGCCAGCAACGCCCGACAGAGAAACACCATATATTTT.

This chain uses TRBV9 with TRBJ2-2; TRBD2 aligns across 8 bases. V gave up 0 bases and J gave up 5 bases; unmatched junction bases: 3. The CDR3 spans 15 residues. The germline gives CDR1 SGDLS, CDR2 YYNGEE. In nucleotides, the CDR3 is TGTGCCAGCAGCGTAGAAGCGGGAGATACCGGGGAGCTGTTTTTT. It specifies CASSVEAGDTGELFF.

This chain uses TRBV11-2 with TRBJ2-7; 7 nucleotides align to TRBD1. Looked up from germline, CDR1 is SGHAT and CDR2 is FQNNGV. V lost 8 bases and J lost 4; bases outside the gene matches: 8. CDR3 length: 13 amino acids. The CDR3 bases are TGTGCCAGCTCCCCGACAGGGAGTTACGAGCAGTACTTC. Its translation: CASSPTGSYEQYF.